The subject of this entry is one T cell receptor beta chain. What antigen it recognizes has not been identified. The sample is drawn from a study of monozygotic twins with inflammatory bowel disease (dated by TCRdb to about 2019). The study in broad terms: A total of some 28 monozygotic twin pairs were included in the full study, comprising nine German pairs (four IBD-concordant, five IBD-discordant) and 19 IBD-discordant Danish pairs. Within discordant pairs, disease-associated traits were sought mainly by comparing IBD patients with their genetically identical healthy co-twins. Each individual had, on average, about 151 000 unique TCRalpha sequences and 181 000 unique TCRbeta sequences available for analysis. Paper-wide results and their limitations: Repertoire similarity did not differ between concordant and discordant twins, possibly due to limited statistical power. Distinction between different T cell subtypes could not be achieved in the analysis. Because patients were on differing immunosuppressive treatments, the repertoires may have picked up extra background noise and inter-individual variability. The results gave no support for a single strong signal or clonotype linked to IBD. A decrease in TCRbeta repertoire diversity, as measured by inverse Simpson index, was observed in IBD patients compared with their healthy co-twins. Compared with healthy twins, IBD patients had fewer clonotypes in common with other individuals, a difference most pronounced in patients showing signs of disease activity.

Including cysteine and phenylalanine, the CDR3 has 14 amino acids. A DNA sequence was not provided. CDR1 is given as MGHDK and CDR2 as SYGVNS, both from the germline V gene. A roughly 2.7 ml peripheral blood sample was drawn into PAXgene tubes per donor and stored at -80°C. Total RNA was isolated from whole blood with the PAXgene blood miRNA kit on an automated QIAcube, without T cell sorting. Deep TCRalpha and TCRbeta repertoire profiling with unique molecular barcoding was performed on peripheral blood of monozygotic twin pairs concordant or discordant for inflammatory bowel disease. For every twin pair, smoking habits were documented, and each individual was categorised as a current, former or never smoker. Library method: 5' RACE. The input for every TCR library was roughly 3.5 ug of total RNA. For each sample, cDNA synthesis with SMARTScribe reverse transcriptase was split into eight separate reactions. Unique molecular identifiers containing a 6-nucleotide sample barcode were introduced through template switching during cDNA synthesis. Amplification of TCRalpha and TCRbeta cDNA involved two nested PCRs of around 16 and 10 cycles, and each PCR was followed by bead purification. Before amplification, the cDNA was treated with uracil DNA-glycosylase and purified using the QIAquick PCR purification kit. The second PCR added Illumina TruSeq-compatible adapters along with sample-specific barcodes. Library quality and concentration were assessed using TapeStation and Qubit, and roughly 5 ng of each library was pooled. The pooled libraries were sequenced with 2 x 100 bp reads and custom sequencing primers on an Illumina HiSeq2500 single-index Rapid Run. The source study handled its data this way. UMI-based consensus assembly with MiGEC version 1.2.6 was used to correct PCR and sequencing errors. MiXCR version 2.1.1 was used to carry out V(D)J alignment, clonotype assembly and CDR3 extraction. To normalise gene usage, clonotype sharing and MAIT/NKT TCR abundance, the analysis used the top 1000, 10 000 and 20 000 clonotypes per sample. Diversity was computed as the inverse Simpson index with the vegan R package after downsampling to 27 000 UMIs. Paired Mann-Whitney U tests on discordant twin pairs were used, with Benjamini-Hochberg multiple-testing correction. Following TCRdb reprocessing, every CDR3 protein sequence forms one entry, and DNA is not provided. These V and J calls rely on TCRdb rather than the paper's analysis. In this sample's table one finds 330,000 or so distinct CDR3 sequences. The ten largest make up approximately 2% of the sample.

The sequence was obtained from a human donor with ulcerative colitis or Crohn's disease, or a healthy co-twin of an affected twin (not recorded which). What was sequenced was blood. The sequence is built from TRBV25-1 and TRBJ2-3; with no DNA, the TCRdb D assignment of TRBD1 cannot be verified. The CDR3 amino acid sequence is: CASSSEGSTDTQYF.